The sequence of this T cell receptor beta chain was determined in a study of tumor and adjacent non-tumor tissue in lung cancer. On the study more broadly: On average, productive TCRbeta reads reached roughly 4 million per sample. Regarding the study as a whole: Tumor repertoires had a smaller top 100 clone share than normal lung. Compared with tumor, normal lung showed significantly lower TCR diversity.

There are 15 residues in the CDR3. The V and J ends lost 7 bases and 6 bases, in that order; junction bases with no gene match: 10. CDR1 and CDR2 from the germline V gene are SGHVS and FQNEAQ. No cell sorting was done before RNA was extracted from the tissue. More than 3 cm separated this lung sample from the edge of the tumor. Three rounds of nested PCR, following a modified ARM-PCR protocol, produced the TCRbeta library. TCRdb fed the multiplex PCR reads into MiXCR, producing one record per CDR3 protein. The top ten clones hold approximately 28% of a sample with some 95,000 distinct CDR3 sequences, 75% to 85% of them seen once. Note on this clonotype: Antigen unknown.

The chain links TRBV7-8 to TRBJ2-1; 9 nucleotides line up with TRBD2. The source material was distant non-tumor lung tissue. The receptor comes from a man aged 55 to 70 with small cell lung cancer. The CDR3: CASNWAAGGANEQFF. Written as DNA, the CDR3 is TGTGCCAGCAACTGGGCAGCGGGAGGTGCCAATGAGCAGTTCTTC.